A selection of T cell receptor beta chains follows, all from one sample in a study of blood T cell repertoires in COVID-19. Using immunoSEQ multiplex PCR, the repertoire was profiled, and TCRdb retains in-frame clones only, with some absent. Here the sample spans roughly 140,000 clones, more than 70% being singletons. Specimen: peripheral blood. These TCRs come from a middle-aged man with active or convalescent COVID-19. CDR3s include the opening cysteine and the closing phenylalanine or tryptophan. Fields, in order: V gene, CDR3 protein.

TRBV10-1 CASSESVRPGVSYNEQFF
TRBV29-1 CSVALAANNEQFF
TRBV5-1 CASSLTDYEQYF
TRBV6-5 CASITAGQHTGELFF
TRBV12-3/TRBV12-4 CASSSVQGHEQFF
TRBV9 CASSSGTSGSLYEQYF
TRBV29-1 CSVETGGLAGERTYEQYF
TRBV28 CATRAGGPPTQYF
TRBV7-9 CASSDNLRTGDYEQYF
TRBV5-1 CASSLAPGTSYEQYF
TRBV28 CASSFSITLTYEQYF
TRBV7-9 CASSARKQFGQPAEKLFF
TRBV27 CASSPLGLAGPGETQYF
TRBV6-5 CASGGQALLTGELFF
TRBV5-1 CASSLVGGTGELFF
TRBV18 CASSPGLAGRYEQYF
TRBV25-1 CASSVLAFEETQYF
TRBV28 CASSLGTSNQPQHF
TRBV5-4 CASSRNPDISGGLEAFF
TRBV10-3 CAISEGWGTGGYEQYF